The 15 T cell receptor beta chains below come from one sample, sequenced in a study of shared clonotypes between healthy human individuals. Only in-frame clones appear in the TCRdb table, and some are missing; sequencing was by immunoSEQ multiplex PCR. The data contain 850,000 to 1,100,000 clones, about 72% of them singletons. Specimen: memory CD4+ T cells from PBMCs. The subset here: CD45RA-negative fraction. These receptors all come from a man aged 18 to 30 in good health. Some clones in this sample may be carry-over from other donors' samples.

The chain links TRBV28 to TRBJ1-1; D uncertain. V was trimmed by 4 bases and J by 7 bases, leaving 10 bases between them. This CDR3 spans 12 amino acids. Germline V gene lookup returns CDR1 MDHEN and CDR2 SYDVKM. The CDR3 is CASSYAAFEAFF. The DNA of the CDR3 is TGTGCCAGCAGTTATGCCGCCTTTGAAGCTTTCTTT.

The chain couples TRBV4-3 to TRBJ1-2; the D gene is possibly TRBD1 (5 bases). The ends were cut back, 0 bases at V and 4 bases at J, with 9 bases in the middle. This CDR3 region has 14 residues. The germline gives CDR1 LGHNA, CDR2 YSLEER. CDR3 sequence reads: CASSQDTGSYGYTF. The CDR3 nucleotides are TGCGCCAGCAGCCAAGATACAGGATCCTATGGCTACACCTTC.

The V call is TRBV27, the J call TRBJ2-1; TRBD1 agrees at 8 bases. Germline assignment: CDR1 MNHEY and CDR2 SMNVEV (reference sequence). CDR3 length equals 13 residues. After removal of 4 bases from V and 10 bases from J, the junction contained 6 bases not matched to a gene. The CDR3 DNA reads TGTGCCAGCAGTTCGTACACAGGGGGGGAGCAGTTCTTC. Its protein is CASSSYTGGEQFF.

The V and J genes are TRBV30 and TRBJ1-6; a possible D gene is TRBD1 (6 bases). Germline CDR1 and CDR2: GTSNPN and SVGIG (reference sequence). The V end was cut by 2 bases, the J end by 6 bases, with 11 bases between. This CDR3 spans 14 amino acids. CDR3 amino acids: CAWSKTGGNSPLHF. In nucleotides, the CDR3 is TGTGCCTGGAGTAAGACAGGCGGTAATTCACCCCTCCACTTT.

This chain links TRBV5-5 with TRBJ1-3; 7 nucleotides align to TRBD1. CDR3 length equals 17 residues. Germline CDR1 and CDR2: SGHKS and YYEKEE (reference sequence). Unmatched junction bases numbered 12, after V lost 3 bases and J lost 3 bases. The CDR3 sequence: CASSWLGGQRNGNTIYF. The DNA of the CDR3 is TGTGCCAGCAGCTGGCTAGGGGGACAGAGAAATGGAAACACCATATATTTT.

The table lists this clone with a few counts. The CDR3 DNA is TGTGCCAGCAGTGCCCGGGACAGGGCTAAAAACATTCAGTACTTC. Translation: CASSARDRAKNIQYF. This chain joins TRBV14 and TRBJ2-4; TRBD1 matches at 9 bases. The CDR3 totals 15 residues. Trimming cost V 6 bases and J 4 bases; bases outside gene matches: 7. Germline V gene data show CDR1 as SGHDN and CDR2 as FVKESK.

The chain recombines TRBV10-3 with TRBJ2-2; D is possibly TRBD2 (5 bases). V was trimmed by 3 bases and J by 8 bases, leaving 19 bases between them. CDR3 length: 16 residues. CDR1 is ENHRY, CDR2 SYGVKD, per germline. Here the CDR3 reads CAISEGFVGVAGELFF. The CDR3 nucleotides are TGTGCCATCAGTGAAGGTTTCGTGGGAGTAGCTGGGGAGCTGTTTTTT.

CDR3 sequence (DNA): TGTGCCAGCAGCGCCCACCAGCAGGGATCTGGAAACACCATATATTTT. Its translation is CASSAHQQGSGNTIYF. The V and J genes are TRBV9 and TRBJ1-3; D is possibly TRBD1 (5 bases). This CDR3 has 16 amino acids. Trimming cost V 3 bases and J 1 base, with 14 bases left between them. Germline loops: CDR1 SGDLS, CDR2 YYNGEE.

There are many counts of this clone. This chain links TRBV19 with TRBJ2-7, with D hard to call. The CDR3 is 12 residues long. The V and J ends lost 10 bases and 3 bases respectively, with 13 bases between them. From germline, CDR1 is LNHDA and CDR2 SQIVND (reference sequence). The CDR3 bases are TGTGCCACCTCAACAGCTTTCTACGAGCAGTACTTC. Protein product: CATSTAFYEQYF.

Regarding this clone: In the same sample, other DNA sequences code for this CDR3. The chain employs TRBV5-1 and TRBJ1-3, with no clear D. This CDR3 has 13 amino acids. Looked up from germline, CDR1 is SGHRS and CDR2 is YFSETQ. Trimming cost V 2 bases and J 2 bases, with 5 bases left between them. CDR3 DNA: TGCGCCAGCAGCTTAAGTCCTGGAAACACCATATATTTT. Translated: CASSLSPGNTIYF.

The chain uses TRBV7-6 and TRBJ2-1, with no clear D. The germline V and J ends were trimmed by 6 bases and 0 bases, with 12 bases remaining between them. The germline CDR1 and CDR2 sequences are SGHVS and FNYEAQ. CDR3 length: 15 amino acids. The CDR3 DNA sequence: TGTGCCAGCAGGTATTCAATAGGCTCCTACAATGAGCAGTTCTTC. Encoded protein: CASRYSIGSYNEQFF.

This clone came up a few times. The rearrangement uses TRBV5-1 and TRBJ2-7, with D perhaps TRBD2 (6 bases). The V and J ends lost 4 bases and 5 bases respectively, with 19 bases between them. From germline, CDR1 is SGHRS and CDR2 YFSETQ. CDR3 length: 15 residues. The CDR3 spells CASSPVGGGPDEQYF. As DNA, the CDR3 is TGCGCCAGCAGCCCGGTGGGGGGAGGCCCCGACGAGCAGTACTTC. The full variable domain, its missing parts supplied by reference TRBV5-1 and TRBJ2-7, is KAGVTQTPRYLIKTRGQQVTLSCSPISGHRSVSWYQQTPGQGLQFLFEYFSETQRNKGNFPGRFSGRQFSNSRSEMNVSTLELGDSALYLCASSPVGGGPDEQYFGPGTRLTVT.

The chain couples TRBV29-1 to TRBJ2-7; possible D gene TRBD2, 5 bases. The length of the CDR3 is 12 residues. Trimming took off 4 bases at V and 4 bases at J, with 11 bases between the two ends. Germline-derived CDR1 and CDR2 are SQVTM and ANQGSEA. This CDR3 is CSVGPRRYEQYF. The CDR3 nucleotides are TGCAGCGTTGGTCCCCGGAGGTACGAGCAGTACTTC.

The CDR3 DNA reads TGTGCCAGCAGACCAGGGTTAGGAGAAAAACTGTTTTTT. Its translation is CASRPGLGEKLFF. The V gene is TRBV28, the J gene TRBJ1-4, with D perhaps TRBD1 (5 bases). The CDR3 is 13 amino acids. Between the trimmed V and J ends, which lost 6 bases and 8 bases, there was a span of 13 bases. CDR1 MDHEN and CDR2 SYDVKM come from the germline V gene.

This clone was counted once. Written as DNA, the CDR3 is TGTGCCTCCCAGCTCCGGTACCAAGAGACCCAGTACTTC. Translated: CASQLRYQETQYF. The chain carries TRBV6-1 and TRBJ2-5; D gene ambiguous. Germline V lookup: CDR1 MNHNS, CDR2 SASEGT. The germline V and J ends were trimmed by 11 bases and 0 bases, with 13 bases remaining between them. This CDR3 region has 13 residues.